This is a list of T cell receptor beta chains from one sample in a study of blood T cell repertoires in COVID-19. The assay was immunoSEQ multiplex PCR, and TCRdb's table has in-frame clones only and misses some. The sample yields 200,000 to 250,000 clones, 84% seen once. Specimen: PBMCs or T cells enriched from blood (not recorded which). Receptors were obtained from a woman in her thirties or forties who had recovered from COVID-19. The CDR3 runs from the conserved cysteine through the conserved F or W. D genes are given only for firm matches. Clone size is stated in some rows and not others, as once, few, many or a class when expanded.

>NA|TRBJ1-1|TRBD1|TRBV5-1
CASSLTGVNTEAFF
TGCGCCAGCAGCTTGACAGGGGTTAACACTGAAGCTTTCTTT
>NA|TRBJ2-3|NA|TRBV7-3
CASSSESTDTQYF
TGTGCCAGCAGCTCCGAGAGCACAGATACGCAGTATTTT
>NA|TRBJ2-1|NA|TRBV19
CASSRYLVGVATYNEQFF
TGTGCCAGTAGTCGGTATTTAGTCGGAGTTGCCACCTACAATGAGCAGTTCTTC
>NA|TRBJ2-1|NA|TRBV10-1
CASSMTSSYNEQFF
TGCGCCAGCAGTATGACATCCTCCTACAATGAGCAGTTCTTC
>NA|TRBJ2-2|NA|TRBV5-6
CASSFRDGELFF
TGTGCCAGCAGCTTCAGGGACGGGGAGCTGTTTTTT
>once|TRBJ1-5|NA|TRBV19
CASSERGSPGKPQHF
TGTGCCAGTAGTGAGCGTGGCAGCCCGGGGAAGCCCCAGCATTTT
>NA|TRBJ1-5|NA|TRBV30
CAWSLGAQPQHF
TGTGCCTGGAGTCTGGGGGCTCAGCCCCAGCATTTT
>NA|TRBJ1-6|TRBD1|TRBV7-9
CASTLGQGDSPLHF
TGTGCCAGCACCCTCGGACAGGGCGATTCACCCCTCCACTTT
>NA|TRBJ2-3|NA|TRBV7-8
CASSHLPLAATDTQYF
TGTGCCAGCAGCCACCTCCCACTGGCGGCCACAGATACGCAGTATTTT
>NA|TRBJ2-5|NA|TRBV7-8
CASSLARETQYF
TGTGCCAGCAGCTTAGCGCGGGAGACCCAGTACTTC
>NA|TRBJ1-2|NA|TRBV25-1
CASSEYDRSYGYTF
TGTGCCAGCAGTGAATACGACAGGTCCTATGGCTACACCTTC
>NA|TRBJ2-1|TRBD2|TRBV30
CAWSKGLASGNEQFF
TGTGCCTGGAGCAAGGGACTAGCGTCGGGCAATGAGCAGTTCTTC
>NA|TRBJ1-5|NA|TRBV30
CAWSPRPGNSNQPQHF
TGTGCCTGGAGTCCTCGCCCAGGGAATAGCAATCAGCCCCAGCATTTT
>once|TRBJ1-3|NA|TRBV7-2
CASSLGGSSGNTIYF
TGTGCCAGCAGCTTAGGAGGGAGCTCTGGAAACACCATATATTTT
>once|TRBJ2-4|NA|TRBV11-3
CASSLDLTGAWGVNIQYF
TGTGCCAGCAGCTTAGATCTAACAGGGGCCTGGGGGGTCAACATTCAGTACTTC
>few|TRBJ1-1|TRBD1|TRBV7-8
CASSPRQGFNTEAFF
TGTGCCAGCAGCCCCAGACAGGGTTTTAACACTGAAGCTTTCTTT
>NA|TRBJ1-2|TRBD1|TRBV7-2
CASSLTGGGGDYGYTF
TGTGCCAGCAGCTTGACAGGGGGCGGCGGGGACTATGGCTACACCTTC
>NA|TRBJ2-1|NA|TRBV28
CASSLLGSEQFF
TGTGCCAGCAGTTTACTAGGCAGTGAGCAGTTCTTC
>NA|TRBJ2-7|TRBD2|TRBV3-1/TRBV3-2
CASSPGLAEYEQYF
TGTGCCAGCAGCCCTGGACTAGCGGAGTACGAGCAGTACTTC
>NA|TRBJ1-1|NA|TRBV9
CASSPPAEGVGAFF
TGTGCCAGCAGCCCCCCCGCAGAGGGCGTGGGGGCTTTCTTT
>NA|TRBJ2-1|NA|TRBV19
CASRPGLTRADNEQFF
TGTGCCAGTAGACCGGGACTCACCAGGGCCGACAATGAGCAGTTCTTC
>NA|TRBJ1-4|TRBD1|TRBV28
CASSSDRALPTNEKLFF
TGTGCCAGCAGTTCGGACAGGGCTCTTCCAACTAATGAAAAACTGTTTTTT
>once|TRBJ1-2|NA|TRBV5-4
CASSLAGDGYTF
TGTGCCAGCAGCTTGGCAGGGGATGGCTACACCTTC
>NA|TRBJ1-2|NA|TRBV5-4
CASSPDLQGLGYTF
TGTGCCAGCAGCCCGGACTTACAGGGCCTTGGCTACACCTTC
>NA|TRBJ2-3|NA|TRBV18
CASSPFPRTASSTDTQYF
TGTGCCAGCTCACCGTTCCCCCGGACAGCTTCTAGCACAGATACGCAGTATTTT
>few|TRBJ2-3|TRBD1|TRBV3-1/TRBV3-2
CASSPDRGRRADTQYF
TGTGCCAGCAGCCCCGACAGGGGGCGACGGGCAGATACGCAGTATTTT
>NA|TRBJ2-7|TRBD2|TRBV28
CASSPLTSGRAYEQYF
TGTGCCAGCAGTCCGCTGACTAGCGGGAGGGCCTACGAGCAGTACTTC
>NA|TRBJ1-1|TRBD1|TRBV10-3
CATRQGSDTEAFF
TGTGCCACCCGACAGGGGTCCGACACTGAAGCTTTCTTT
>NA|TRBJ1-1|NA|TRBV27
CASSPRSRADTEAFF
TGTGCCAGCAGTCCCCGGTCCCGAGCGGACACTGAAGCTTTCTTT
>NA|TRBJ2-7|NA|TRBV19
CASSSGNDEQYF
TGTGCCAGTAGTAGCGGGAACGACGAGCAGTACTTC
>once|TRBJ2-5|NA|TRBV7-2
CASSLVRESETQYF
TGTGCCAGCAGCTTAGTCCGGGAGAGCGAGACCCAGTACTTC
>NA|TRBJ2-3|TRBD2|TRBV19
CASRTSGREADTQYF
TGTGCCAGTAGGACTAGCGGGAGAGAGGCAGATACGCAGTATTTT
>NA|TRBJ1-1|TRBD1|TRBV7-6
CASSEGDRDTTEAFF
TGTGCCAGCAGCGAGGGGGACAGGGACACCACTGAAGCTTTCTTT
>NA|TRBJ1-2|TRBD1|TRBV20-1
CSGQGNGYTF
TGCAGTGGACAGGGGAACGGCTACACCTTC
>NA|TRBJ2-2|NA|TRBV7-9
CASSSAITGGELFF
TGTGCCAGCAGCTCAGCGATTACGGGCGGGGAGCTGTTTTTT
>once|TRBJ2-1|NA|TRBV7-9
CASGSGEQFF
TGTGCCAGCGGCTCGGGTGAGCAGTTCTTC
>NA|TRBJ2-3|TRBD2|TRBV7-2
CASSLLAGDADTQYF
TGTGCCAGCAGCTTGCTAGCGGGAGACGCAGATACGCAGTATTTT
>NA|TRBJ2-5|TRBD1|TRBV18
CASSAGTGGETQYF
TGTGCCAGCTCGGCCGGGACAGGGGGAGAGACCCAGTACTTC
>once|TRBJ1-4|TRBD1|TRBV7-9
CASSSHRGSDEKLFF
TGTGCCAGCAGCTCGCACAGGGGTTCGGATGAAAAACTGTTTTTT
>NA|TRBJ2-7|TRBD2|TRBV3-1/TRBV3-2
CASSQVAGGNYEQYF
TGTGCCAGCAGCCAAGTTGCGGGAGGAAACTACGAGCAGTACTTC
>NA|TRBJ2-1|NA|TRBV11-2
CASSLRLHEQFF
TGTGCCAGCAGCTTACGACTCCATGAGCAGTTCTTC
>NA|TRBJ2-7|NA|TRBV19
CASSMAAGSSYEQYF
TGTGCCAGTAGTATGGCGGCGGGGAGCTCCTACGAGCAGTACTTC
>NA|TRBJ2-3|TRBD2|TRBV6-5
CASSYGLAGDTQYF
TGTGCCAGCAGTTACGGACTAGCGGGAGACACGCAGTATTTT
>NA|TRBJ2-3|TRBD1|TRBV28
CASSRRTGRSDTQYF
TGTGCCAGCAGCCGACGGACAGGGAGGTCCGATACGCAGTATTTT
>few|TRBJ1-2|NA|TRBV5-6
CASSRQDRNYGYTF
TGTGCCAGCAGCAGACAGGACCGTAACTATGGCTACACCTTC
>NA|TRBJ2-1|NA|TRBV27
CASSRTGDQQFF
TGTGCCAGCAGCCGGACGGGGGACCAACAGTTCTTC
>NA|TRBJ2-7|NA|TRBV10-1
CASRPHRDYEQYF
TGCGCCAGCAGACCTCACAGAGACTACGAGCAGTACTTC
>NA|TRBJ2-1|NA|TRBV4-1
CASSQDNWLDEQFF
TGCGCCAGCAGCCAAGACAATTGGTTAGATGAGCAGTTCTTC
>NA|TRBJ2-7|TRBD2|TRBV9
CASSPGLAGRNYEQYF
TGTGCCAGCAGCCCGGGACTAGCGGGGAGAAACTACGAGCAGTACTTC
>few|TRBJ1-5|NA|TRBV28
CASSPGRGQPQHF
TGTGCCAGCAGCCCCGGGAGGGGTCAGCCCCAGCATTTT
>NA|TRBJ1-6|TRBD1|TRBV5-1
CASEVGTGNSPLHF
TGCGCCAGCGAGGTCGGGACAGGAAATTCACCCCTCCACTTT
>once|TRBJ1-4|TRBD1|TRBV5-1
CASSLEGAEKLFF
TGCGCCAGCAGCTTGGAGGGGGCGGAAAAACTGTTTTTT
>NA|TRBJ1-1|NA|TRBV3-1/TRBV3-2
CASSHAGENTEAFF
TGTGCCAGCAGCCACGCAGGGGAGAACACTGAAGCTTTCTTT